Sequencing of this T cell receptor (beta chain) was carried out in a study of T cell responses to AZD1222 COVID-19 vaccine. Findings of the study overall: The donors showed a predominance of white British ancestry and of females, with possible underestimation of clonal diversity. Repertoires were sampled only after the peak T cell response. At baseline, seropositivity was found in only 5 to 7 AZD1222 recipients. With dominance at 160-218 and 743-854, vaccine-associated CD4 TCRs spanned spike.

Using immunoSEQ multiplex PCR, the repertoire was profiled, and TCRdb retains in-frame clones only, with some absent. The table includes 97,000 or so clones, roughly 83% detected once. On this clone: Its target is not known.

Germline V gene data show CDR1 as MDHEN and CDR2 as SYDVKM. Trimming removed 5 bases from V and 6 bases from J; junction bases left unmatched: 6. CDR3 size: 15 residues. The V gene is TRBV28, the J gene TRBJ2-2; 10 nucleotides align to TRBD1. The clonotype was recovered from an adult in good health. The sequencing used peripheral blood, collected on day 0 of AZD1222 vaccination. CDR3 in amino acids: CASSLTGGYPGELFF. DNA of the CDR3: TGTGCCAGCAGTCTGACAGGGGGCTATCCCGGGGAGCTGTTTTTT.